The sequence of this T cell receptor beta chain was determined in a study of T cell responses to AZD1222 COVID-19 vaccine. Using immunoSEQ multiplex PCR, the repertoire was profiled, and TCRdb retains in-frame clones only, with some absent. Of 150,000 or so clones listed, 92% are singletons. The J segment lost 3 bases and the V segment lost 10 bases, leaving 11 bases of the junction unmatched. This CDR3 comprises 14 residues. Germline CDR1 is MNHEY and CDR2 is SVGAGI. Study results and caveats: Just six AZD1222 recipients were seropositive at baseline.

Remarks on this clone: Its antigen is currently unknown.

The origin of this receptor is an adult who received the AZD1222 COVID-19 vaccine. The V gene is TRBV6-5, the J gene TRBJ1-2; TRBD1 agrees at 7 bases. Sample: peripheral blood, taken 28 days after the second AZD1222 dose. In nucleotides, the CDR3 is TGTGCCACCACACAGGGGAGGGCCCACTATGGCTACACCTTC. It translates to CATTQGRAHYGYTF.